These 29 T cell receptor beta chains were sequenced from one sample in a study of regulatory T cells in long-lasting Graves disease. Time point meaning: newly diagnosed GD, antithyroid drugs for less than 3 months. TCR sequences were obtained from RNA taken from PBMCs. Arm-PCR of CDR3 regions with iRepertoire HTBI primers generated TCR beta libraries. TCRdb itself ran the multiplex PCR reads through MiXCR, one entry per CDR3 protein. Seen here are about 430,000 distinct CDR3 sequences, 15% observed once, and the top ten hold approximately 7.8%. The same sample was also studied in work on T cells in Graves' hyperthyroidism and ophthalmopathy.

The sequences come from peripheral blood mononuclear cells (PBMCs), collected at new diagnosis, from a patient treated with antithyroid drugs. The source is a woman aged 40 to 49 with Graves disease.

There are many counts of this clonotype. The rearrangement joins TRBV18 to TRBJ2-1, with D possibly matching TRBD1 (5 bases). The CDR3 sequence is 14 residues long. Germline assignment: CDR1 KGHSH and CDR2 LQKENI. Trimming shortened V by 1 base and J by 8 bases, and 12 bases separated the two germline ends. CDR3 sequence: CASSPRQGRDEQFF. The CDR3 nucleotides are TGTGCCAGCTCACCACGGCAGGGTCGGGATGAGCAGTTCTTC.

This clonotype was detected many times. The chain has TRBV6-1 and TRBJ2-3, with TRBD1 matching over 7 bases. V was pared by 6 bases and J by 1 base, with 13 bases of the junction left unmatched. CDR1 and CDR2 from the germline V gene are MNHNS and SASEGT. CDR3 length: 17 residues. The CDR3 here is CASSKSQGEVGTDTQYF. Written as DNA, the CDR3 is TGTGCCAGCAGCAAAAGCCAGGGGGAAGTGGGCACAGATACGCAGTATTTT.

This clonotype has ten or more counts. J is TRBJ1-1 and V is TRBV5-1; D is perhaps TRBD1 (5 bases). Germline-derived CDR1 and CDR2 are SGHRS and YFSETQ. CDR3 length: 16 residues. V lost 4 bases and J lost 1, with 17 bases in between. CDR3: CASSRDGGRQNTEAFF. The CDR3 region has the DNA TGCGCCAGCAGCAGGGACGGCGGGCGGCAGAACACTGAAGCTTTCTTT.

This clonotype occurred many times. This chain links TRBV19 with TRBJ2-2; TRBD2 matches 7 bases. V was pared by 10 bases and J by 7 bases, with 12 bases of the junction left unmatched. This CDR3 is built from 14 residues. Looked up from germline, CDR1 is LNHDA and CDR2 is SQIVND (reference sequence). CDR3 sequence: CATRIAGRNGELFF. The CDR3 coding sequence is TGTGCCACCCGGATAGCGGGTCGGAACGGGGAGCTGTTTTTT.

The sample holds many counts of this clonotype. V usage is TRBV28 and J usage is TRBJ1-5; 10 bases align to TRBD1. Losses at the gene ends were 5 bases for V and 4 bases for J; bases not matched to a gene: 14. The CDR3 length is 18 residues. Germline V gives CDR1 MDHEN, CDR2 SYDVKM. The DNA of the CDR3 is TGTGCCAGCAGTATATTCCGACAGGGGGCAGGCGTAAATCAGCCCCAGCATTTT. Protein: CASSIFRQGAGVNQPQHF. Full variable domain (rest looked up from reference TRBV28 and TRBJ1-5): DVKVTQSSRYLVKRTGEKVFLECVQDMDHENMFWYRQDPGLGLRLIYFSYDVKMKEKGDIPEGYSVSREKKERFSLILESASTNQTSMYLCASSIFRQGAGVNQPQHFGDGTRLSIL.

This clonotype was found a few times. CDR3 sequence (DNA): TGTGCCAGCAGCCAAGGACAGGGGGATAACTATGGCTACACCTTC. Translating gives CASSQGQGDNYGYTF. The chain links TRBV3-1 to TRBJ1-2; 9 nucleotides align to TRBD1. Trimming cost V 1 base and J 1 base; bases outside gene matches: 1. CDR3 size: 15 residues. Germline-derived CDR1 and CDR2 are LGHDT and YNNKEL (reference sequence).

This chain connects TRBV6-2 or TRBV6-3 to TRBJ1-2, with D hard to call. The V end lost 2 bases, the J end lost 4 bases, and 8 bases lay between the germline ends. Germline CDR1 reads MNHEY; CDR2 reads SVGEGT. CDR3 length equals 13 residues. The CDR3 here is CASSYGRPYGYTF. The CDR3 DNA follows: TGTGCCAGCAGTTACGGACGACCCTATGGCTACACCTTC.

The sample holds many counts of this clonotype. The chain recombines TRBV7-2 with TRBJ1-2, with D possibly being TRBD1 (6 bases). This CDR3 is built from 15 residues. CDR1 is SGHTA, CDR2 FQGNSA, per germline. V lost 1 base and J 7 bases, leaving 16 bases between the germline ends. The CDR3 DNA sequence: TGTGCCAGCAGCTTAGATCTCAGGGGCAAGGTTGGCTACACCTTC. This translates into CASSLDLRGKVGYTF.

This chain uses TRBV4-1 with TRBJ2-3; D remains ambiguous. CDR1 MGHRA and CDR2 YSYEKL come from the germline V gene. V was cut by 2 bases and J by 2 bases, with 11 bases left in between. The CDR3 contains 15 residues. The CDR3 loop is CASSQLVLLTDTQYF. The CDR3 nucleotides read TGCGCCAGCAGCCAATTGGTACTCCTCACAGATACGCAGTATTTT.

The gene calls are TRBV4-3 and TRBJ2-5; D gene unclear. V dropped 1 base and J dropped 4 bases, with 7 bases sitting between them. Germline CDR1 reads LGHNA; CDR2 reads YSLEER. The CDR3 contains 13 residues. CDR3 amino acids: CASSQVIGETQYF. In nucleotides, the CDR3 is TGCGCCAGCAGCCAAGTAATAGGAGAGACCCAGTACTTC.

This clonotype was detected only a few times. The chain recombines TRBV3-1 with TRBJ2-5; 12 nucleotides agree with TRBD2. Germline V CDR1 and CDR2: LGHDT, YNNKEL (reference sequence). The CDR3 runs to 20 residues. The V and J ends lost 1 base and 0 bases, in that order; junction bases with no gene match: 12. The CDR3 DNA is TGTGCCAGCAGCCAAGTACCCGGACTAGCGGGACTCGTGCACCAAGAGACCCAGTACTTC. Protein sequence: CASSQVPGLAGLVHQETQYF.

The sample holds many counts of this clonotype. V usage is TRBV6-5 and J usage is TRBJ1-2; D gene ambiguous. Between the trimmed V and J ends, which lost 0 bases and 6 bases, there was a span of 8 bases. Germline V gene sequence: CDR1 MNHEY, CDR2 SVGAGI. The length of the CDR3 is 13 residues. The CDR3 here is CASSYSAGNGYTF. CDR3 in DNA: TGTGCCAGCAGTTACTCGGCGGGGAATGGCTACACCTTC.

This clonotype appeared many times. The chain employs TRBV12-3 or TRBV12-4 and TRBJ1-2; TRBD1 aligns across 9 bases. V dropped 5 bases and J dropped 1; count of bases not matched to a gene: 5. The CDR3 length is 15 residues. CDR3 sequence reads: CASSPGTGLNYGYTF. The CDR3 DNA sequence: TGTGCCAGCAGTCCGGGGACAGGGCTTAACTATGGCTACACCTTC.

In this sample, this clonotype turned up many times. The CDR3 DNA reads TGTGCCAGCAGTTTAGGGCAGGCCGGAACAGATACGCAGTATTTT. Protein sequence: CASSLGQAGTDTQYF. V and J are TRBV12-3 or TRBV12-4 and TRBJ2-3; no definite D call. With 1 base removed from V and 3 bases from J, the gap between germline ends came to 11 bases. This CDR3 has 15 amino acids.

The V and J genes are TRBV10-3 and TRBJ2-1; D is possibly TRBD1 or TRBD2 (5 bases each). CDR3 length equals 14 residues. V was pared by 5 bases and J by 4 bases, with 12 bases between. Germline CDR1 reads ENHRY; CDR2 reads SYGVKD. CDR3 in DNA: TGTGCCATCAGTACCGGGACGATTTACAATGAGCAGTTCTTC. Protein sequence: CAISTGTIYNEQFF.

This clonotype was detected only once. The V gene is TRBV5-8, the J gene TRBJ2-7; D may be TRBD2 (6 bases). Trimming took 0 bases from V and 4 from J, leaving 14 bases between them. Germline-derived CDR1 and CDR2 are SGHTS and YDEGEE. This CDR3 spans 15 amino acids. CDR3 amino acids: CASSLAGEVEYEQYF. CDR3 DNA: TGTGCCAGCAGCTTGGCGGGGGAAGTAGAGTACGAGCAGTACTTC. Full variable domain (outside the CDR3, taken from reference TRBV5-8 and TRBJ2-7): EAGVTQSPTHLIKTRGQQATLRCSPISGHTSVYWYQQALGLGLQFLLWYDEGEERNRGNFPPRFSGRQFPNYSSELNVNALELEDSALYLCASSLAGEVEYEQYFGPGTRLTVT.

This clonotype was observed many times. The chain combines TRBV2 with TRBJ1-5; D is unresolved. Germline CDR1 and CDR2: SNHLY and FYNNEI. Trimming pared 3 bases from V and 5 bases from J, leaving 11 bases between. The CDR3 has 14 residues. This CDR3 reads CASSELGRDQPQHF. The CDR3, as DNA: TGTGCCAGCAGTGAGTTGGGCCGGGATCAGCCCCAGCATTTT.

This rearrangement joins TRBV6-9 to TRBJ2-1, with 9 positions matching TRBD2. Trimming removed 4 bases from V and 6 bases from J; junction bases left unmatched: 4. The CDR3 totals 14 residues. Germline CDR1 MNHGY, CDR2 SVAAGI. Here the CDR3 reads CASSSAGGPNEQFF. The CDR3 DNA reads TGTGCCAGCAGTTCAGCGGGAGGCCCCAATGAGCAGTTCTTC.

This clonotype was detected ten times or more. Here the CDR3 DNA reads TGTGCCAGTAGTATCGCGGCAGGAACAACTAATGAAAAACTGTTTTTT. Protein sequence: CASSIAAGTTNEKLFF. This rearrangement joins TRBV19 to TRBJ1-4, with D uncertain. Trimming removed 3 bases from V and 0 bases from J, with 11 bases in between. The V gene's germline CDR1 is LNHDA and CDR2 SQIVND (reference sequence). The CDR3 has 16 amino acids.

This clonotype was counted only a few times. Compared with germline, one end of the junction differs, possibly owing to a read error. The CDR3 spells CASSSERGETQYF. The CDR3 DNA is TGTGCTAGCAGCTCGGAGAGGGGGGAGACCCAGTACTTC. This sequence joins TRBV7-7 and TRBJ2-5, with D perhaps matching TRBD1 (6 bases). The CDR3 is 13 residues long. Germline CDR1 is SSHAT and CDR2 is FNYEAQ (reference sequence).

This clonotype was recorded many times. The gene calls are TRBV12-3 or TRBV12-4 and TRBJ2-7; D call uncertain. This CDR3 region has 14 residues. The V and J ends lost 2 bases and 0 bases respectively, with 8 bases between them. The chain's CDR3 is CASSLSVHSYEQYF. CDR3 DNA: TGTGCCAGCAGTTTAAGCGTCCACTCCTACGAGCAGTACTTC.

This clonotype was seen more than once but under ten times. The chain is built from TRBV19 and TRBJ1-1; no reliable D call. The CDR3 has 15 amino acids. Trimming pared 1 base from V and 4 bases from J, leaving 13 bases between. Germline V lookup: CDR1 LNHDA, CDR2 SQIVND (reference sequence). This chain's CDR3 is CASSIGAARSTEAFF. CDR3 nucleotide sequence: TGTGCCAGTAGTATAGGGGCAGCAAGGTCCACTGAAGCTTTCTTT.

The chain has TRBV15 and TRBJ1-2; D is uncertain. Trimming took off 1 base at V and 3 bases at J, with 9 bases between the two ends. This CDR3 region has 14 residues. Germline loops: CDR1 LNHNV, CDR2 YYDKDF (reference sequence). CDR3 amino acids: CATSRAGTDYGYTF. CDR3 DNA: TGTGCCACCAGCAGAGCTGGTACCGACTATGGCTACACCTTC.

This clonotype was observed at least ten times. The V gene is TRBV9, the J gene TRBJ2-5; 12 bases align to TRBD2. V shed 3 bases, J shed 5 bases, and the junction held 14 bases outside the gene matches. CDR1 SGDLS and CDR2 YYNGEE come from the germline V gene. This CDR3 has 18 residues. The CDR3 DNA is TGTGCCAGCAGCGCAGGGGTGACTAGCGGGAGTGATTTGGAGACCCAGTACTTC. Translating gives CASSAGVTSGSDLETQYF.

Many counts were recorded for this clonotype. This chain joins TRBV18 and TRBJ2-5, with 9 bases fitting TRBD1. The CDR3 covers 15 residues. Germline V lookup: CDR1 KGHSH, CDR2 LQKENI. Unmatched junction bases numbered 9, after V lost 5 bases and J lost 5 bases. CDR3 in amino acids: CASSKQGARMETQYF. CDR3 bases: TGTGCCAGCTCAAAACAGGGGGCGCGTATGGAGACCCAGTACTTC.

This clonotype has a handful of counts. V and J are TRBV10-2 and TRBJ2-6; 9 nucleotides match TRBD2. CDR1 and CDR2 (germline): WSHSY, SAAADI. V was pared by 4 bases and J by 0 bases, with 4 bases of the junction left unmatched. This CDR3 is 17 amino acids long. CDR3: CASSAAGGTSGANVLTF. The DNA for the CDR3 is TGCGCCAGCAGTGCAGCGGGAGGTACCTCTGGGGCCAACGTCCTGACTTTC.

The chain carries TRBV28 and TRBJ2-1, with D perhaps given as TRBD1 or TRBD2 (5 bases each). Germline-derived CDR1 and CDR2 are MDHEN and SYDVKM. The CDR3 is 14 residues long. V lost 5 bases and J lost 4, with 12 bases in between. DNA of the CDR3: TGTGCCAGCAGTCCCTGGGACCCTTACAATGAGCAGTTCTTC. Encoded protein: CASSPWDPYNEQFF.

This clonotype appeared many times. This chain joins TRBV18 and TRBJ2-7; D gene unclear. V was cut by 6 bases and J by 0 bases, with 12 bases left in between. The CDR3 has 14 amino acids. The germline CDR1 and CDR2 sequences are KGHSH and LQKENI. In DNA form, the CDR3 reads TGTGCCAGCTCCCTCTGGTCTGACTCCTACGAGCAGTACTTC. This sequence encodes CASSLWSDSYEQYF.

In this sample, this clonotype turned up many times. This sequence joins TRBV28 and TRBJ2-7, with 8 bases lining up with TRBD1. The CDR3 has 12 residues. Trimming took 5 bases from V and 7 from J; bases not matched to a gene: 4. Germline CDR1 and CDR2: MDHEN and SYDVKM. CDR3: CASSNRDREQYF. The CDR3 nucleotides read TGTGCCAGCAGTAACCGGGACAGGGAGCAGTACTTC.